What follows is one T cell receptor beta chain and its context. What it recognizes is unknown. V shed 3 bases and J shed 4 bases, with 14 bases lying between them. This CDR3 spans 15 amino acids. The germline V gene has CDR1 SGDLS and CDR2 YYNGEE. Use of 60 Vbeta and 13 Jbeta primers characterized the PCR. The assay was immunoSEQ multiplex PCR, and TCRdb's table has in-frame clones only and misses some. The sample shows about 130,000 clones, roughly 72% of them seen only once. The entry originates in a study of cytomegalovirus exposure and HLA in healthy donors. At the level of the study: In an earlier analysis, approximately 120 million unique TCR beta sequences were found from 150 million to 200 million T cells.

Study results and caveats: As confirmed in vitro, three CMV-associated chains were specific for CMV antigens. Evidence from a later analysis indicated that most CMV-associated TCR beta chains looked HLA-restricted.

This chain uses TRBV9 with TRBJ1-5; tentative D call: TRBD1 (6 bases). The sample taken for sequencing was PBMCs. This receptor was obtained from a male donor in good health and CMV-seronegative. The CDR3 is CASSATGVGNQPQHF. As DNA, the CDR3 is TGTGCCAGCAGCGCGACAGGCGTGGGGAATCAGCCCCAGCATTTT. Full variable domain (missing parts from reference TRBV9 and TRBJ1-5): DSGVTQTPKHLITATGQRVTLRCSPRSGDLSVYWYQQSLDQGLQFLIQYYNGEERAKGNILERFSAQQFPDLHSELNLSSLELGDSALYFCASSATGVGNQPQHFGDGTRLSIL.